This T cell receptor (beta chain) was captured by sequencing in a study of blood T cell repertoires in COVID-19. Study-level background: Researchers got acute and convalescent COVID-19 samples from the United States, Italy and Spain. PBMCs, B-cell-depleted T cells, or T cells were the source of the cDNA or gDNA that made up the material.

This CDR3 is 14 amino acids long. Germline loops: CDR1 MNHNY, CDR2 SVGAGI (reference sequence). V was clipped by 6 bases and J by 3 bases, with 14 bases between them. The authors' processing: Using reference gene primer amplification, nucleated cell counts were estimated. The table came from immunoSEQ multiplex PCR; TCRdb's copy has only in-frame clones and leaves some out. Clone size and the V and J calls come from that table; the DNA yielded D and trimming. The table lists about 130,000 clones, around nine tenths of them singletons, with approximately 1.2% in the top ten. The sequenced sample was peripheral blood. This receptor was taken from an elderly woman with acute or convalescent COVID-19. This chain joins TRBV6-6 and TRBJ1-2; tentatively, D is TRBD1 (6 bases). CDR3 bases: TGTGCCAGCAGACTACAGGGATTGGACTATGGCTACACCTTC. Encoded protein: CASRLQGLDYGYTF.